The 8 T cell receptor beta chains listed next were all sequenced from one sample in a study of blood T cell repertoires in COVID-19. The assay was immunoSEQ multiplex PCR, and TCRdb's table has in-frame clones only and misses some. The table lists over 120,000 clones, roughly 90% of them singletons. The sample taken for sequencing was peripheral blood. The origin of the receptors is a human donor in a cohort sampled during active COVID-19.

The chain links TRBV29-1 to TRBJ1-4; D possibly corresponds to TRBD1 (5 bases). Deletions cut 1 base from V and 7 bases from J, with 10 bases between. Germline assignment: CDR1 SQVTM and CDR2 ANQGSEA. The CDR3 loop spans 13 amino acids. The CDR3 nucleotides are TGCAGCGTTGAAGCACAGGTCGGTGAAAAACTGTTTTTT. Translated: CSVEAQVGEKLFF.

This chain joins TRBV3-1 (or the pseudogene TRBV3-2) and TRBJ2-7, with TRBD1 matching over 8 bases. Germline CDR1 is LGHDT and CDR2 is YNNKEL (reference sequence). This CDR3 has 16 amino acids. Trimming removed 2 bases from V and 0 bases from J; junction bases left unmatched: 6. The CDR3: CASSQSGQGSSYEQYF. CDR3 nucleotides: TGTGCCAGCAGCCAATCAGGACAGGGAAGCTCCTACGAGCAGTACTTC.

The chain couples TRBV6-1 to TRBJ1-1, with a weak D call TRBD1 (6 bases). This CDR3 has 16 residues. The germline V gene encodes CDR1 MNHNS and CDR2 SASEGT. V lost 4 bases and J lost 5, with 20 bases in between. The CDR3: CASSVGQGQGRTEAFF. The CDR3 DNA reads TGTGCCAGCAGTGTGGGTCAGGGGCAGGGCCGGACTGAAGCTTTCTTT.

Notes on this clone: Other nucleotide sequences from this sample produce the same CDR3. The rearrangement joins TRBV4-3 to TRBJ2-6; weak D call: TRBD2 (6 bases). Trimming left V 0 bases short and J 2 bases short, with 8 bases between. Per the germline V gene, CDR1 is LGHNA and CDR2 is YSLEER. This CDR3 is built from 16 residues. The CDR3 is CASSQDRGAGANVLTF. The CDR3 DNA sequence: TGCGCCAGCAGCCAAGATCGCGGGGCTGGGGCCAACGTCCTGACTTTC.

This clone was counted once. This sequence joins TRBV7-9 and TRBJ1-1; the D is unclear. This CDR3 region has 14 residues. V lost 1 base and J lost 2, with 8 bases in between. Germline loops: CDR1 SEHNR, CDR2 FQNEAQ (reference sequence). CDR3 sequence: CASSLGQINTEAFF. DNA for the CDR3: TGTGCCAGCAGCTTAGGGCAGATCAACACTGAAGCTTTCTTT.

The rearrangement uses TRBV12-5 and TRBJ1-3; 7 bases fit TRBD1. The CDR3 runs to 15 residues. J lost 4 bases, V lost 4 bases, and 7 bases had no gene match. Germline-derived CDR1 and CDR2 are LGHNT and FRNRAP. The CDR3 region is CASGSDTGVGNTIYF. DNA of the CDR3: TGTGCTAGTGGTTCCGATACAGGGGTCGGAAACACCATATATTTT.

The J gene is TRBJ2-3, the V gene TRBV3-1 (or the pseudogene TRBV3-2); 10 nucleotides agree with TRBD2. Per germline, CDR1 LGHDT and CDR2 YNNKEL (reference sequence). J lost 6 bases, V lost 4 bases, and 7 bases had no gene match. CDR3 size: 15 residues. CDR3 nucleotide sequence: TGTGCCAGCAGCCCCTTAAGCGGGGGGGCGGATACGCAGTATTTT. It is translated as CASSPLSGGADTQYF.

The CDR3 coding sequence is TGTGCCAGCAGCCAAGATCCAGGGGCCACAGATACGCAGTATTTT. Its protein product is CASSQDPGATDTQYF. The chain combines TRBV3-1 (or the pseudogene TRBV3-2) with TRBJ2-3, with a weak D call TRBD1 (6 bases). Trimming removed 0 bases at V and 2 bases at J, with 9 bases between. Germline lookup yields CDR1 LGHDT and CDR2 YNNKEL (reference sequence). This CDR3 spans 15 amino acids.